The 7 T cell receptor beta chains presented below share a single source sample, sequenced in a study of blood T cell repertoires in COVID-19. Repertoires were generated with immunoSEQ multiplex PCR, while TCRdb's copy carries only in-frame clones and drops some. The sample consists of some 27,000 clones, around nine tenths of them appearing once. The sequencing sample was made of peripheral blood. These receptors all come from a human donor in a cohort sampled during active COVID-19.

This chain uses TRBV11-2 with TRBJ2-7; perhaps TRBD2 as D (5 bases). This CDR3 has 14 residues. Germline assignment: CDR1 SGHAT and CDR2 FQNNGV. With 1 base removed from V and 3 bases from J, the gap between germline ends came to 10 bases. Here the CDR3 reads CASSLASSDYEQYF. In nucleotides, the CDR3 is TGTGCCAGCAGCTTAGCCAGTAGCGACTACGAGCAGTACTTC.

The chain employs TRBV19 and TRBJ2-5; 10 positions agree with TRBD2. After removal of 5 bases from V and 4 bases from J, the junction contained 4 bases not matched to a gene. The CDR3 runs 14 residues. The germline V gene has CDR1 LNHDA and CDR2 SQIVND (reference sequence). The CDR3 spells CASSLAGVPETQYF. As DNA, the CDR3 is TGTGCCAGTAGTCTAGCGGGAGTCCCAGAGACCCAGTACTTC.

This clone was observed once. The chain uses TRBV19 and TRBJ2-2; TRBD2 matches at 8 bases. The junction had 1 base not matched to a gene; V was cut back by 4 bases and J by 0 bases. CDR1 LNHDA and CDR2 SQIVND come from the germline V gene (reference sequence). The CDR3 totals 15 residues. CDR3 amino acids: CASSTAGANTGELFF. In nucleotides, the CDR3 is TGTGCCAGTAGTACAGCGGGGGCGAACACCGGGGAGCTGTTTTTT.

DNA for the CDR3: TGCGCCAGCAGCCAACGCCCGACTAGCGGGGATAACACCGGGGAGCTGTTTTTT. Amino acids: CASSQRPTSGDNTGELFF. V is TRBV4-1 and J is TRBJ2-2; 11 bases align to TRBD2. The CDR3 is made up of 18 amino acids. The V and J ends lost 2 bases and 2 bases, in that order; junction bases with no gene match: 7. Germline-derived CDR1 and CDR2 are MGHRA and YSYEKL.

The V and J genes are TRBV19 and TRBJ2-7; 10 bases map to TRBD2. Germline V gene lookup returns CDR1 LNHDA and CDR2 SQIVND (reference sequence). Unmatched junction bases numbered 5, after V lost 9 bases and J lost 0 bases. The CDR3 extends over 14 amino acids. CDR3 in amino acids: CASQRTSGSYEQYF. CDR3 nucleotide sequence: TGTGCCAGCCAACGGACTAGCGGCTCCTACGAGCAGTACTTC.

The chain employs TRBV12-3 or TRBV12-4 and TRBJ1-6; D may be TRBD1 (5 bases). CDR3 size: 13 residues. V lost 9 bases to trimming and J lost 7 bases, with 13 bases between them. CDR3 region: CASQGQGNSPLHF. The CDR3 nucleotides are TGTGCCAGTCAAGGGCAGGGCAATTCACCCCTCCACTTT.

The V and J genes are TRBV5-1 and TRBJ2-5; 7 bases are a match to TRBD1. Germline values: CDR1 SGHRS, CDR2 YFSETQ. J was trimmed by 4 bases and V by 3 bases; bases with no gene match: 6. The CDR3 extends over 14 amino acids. In DNA form, the CDR3 reads TGCGCCAGCAGCTCCGGGACAGCCCGAGAGACCCAGTACTTC. Its translation: CASSSGTARETQYF.